These 10 T cell receptor beta chains were sequenced from one sample in a study of T cell responses to AZD1222 COVID-19 vaccine. Sequenced by immunoSEQ multiplex PCR; TCRdb stores in-frame clones only, minus some. The repertoire holds some 180,000 clones, with 80% to 95% as singletons. This specimen consisted of peripheral blood, obtained 28 days after the second AZD1222 dose. These receptors were taken from an adult who received the AZD1222 COVID-19 vaccine.

This chain uses TRBV4-2 with TRBJ1-1, with no clear D. V gave up 5 bases and J gave up 6 bases, with 13 bases separating them. Germline CDR1 and CDR2: LGHNA and YNFKEQ. The CDR3 spans 13 residues. The CDR3 region is CASSKRSGPEAFF. In nucleotides, the CDR3 is TGTGCCAGCAGCAAGCGCTCAGGCCCTGAAGCTTTCTTT.

This clone was counted only a few times. CDR3 protein: CASGQEEDSGNTIYF. The CDR3 DNA sequence: TGCGCCAGCGGGCAAGAGGAAGACTCTGGAAACACCATATATTTT. The rearrangement links TRBV23-1 to TRBJ1-3; D gene ambiguous. TRBV23-1 is known as an ORF, though its function is uncertain. CDR3 length: 15 amino acids. Trimming took off 8 bases at V and 0 bases at J, with 14 bases between the two ends.

This clone was observed a single time. CDR3 protein: CASSQDRETTLRSQYF. CDR3 nucleotide sequence: TGCGCCAGCAGCCAAGATCGAGAGACTACACTACGATCGCAGTACTTC. The gene calls are TRBV4-1 and TRBJ2-7, with D maybe TRBD2 (5 bases). Germline V CDR1 and CDR2: MGHRA, YSYEKL. V lost 0 bases and J lost 9, with 21 bases in between. This CDR3 comprises 16 residues.

This rearrangement joins TRBV5-6 to TRBJ2-1; 11 bases line up with TRBD2. J gave up 6 bases and V 1 base, and 3 bases lay outside the gene matches. Germline V gives CDR1 SGHDT, CDR2 YYEEEE. This CDR3 region has 15 residues. CDR3 DNA sequence: TGTGCCAGCAGCTTGACTAGCGGGAGAGGCAATGAGCAGTTCTTC. This codes for CASSLTSGRGNEQFF.

The chain carries TRBV7-9 and TRBJ1-2; perhaps TRBD1 as D (5 bases). Germline loops: CDR1 SEHNR, CDR2 FQNEAQ (reference sequence). The CDR3 runs to 13 residues. Between the trimmed V and J ends, which lost 6 bases and 4 bases, there was a span of 12 bases. CDR3 nucleotide sequence: TGTGCCAGCAGTCGCGACAGTTCCTATGGCTACACCTTC. Its protein is CASSRDSSYGYTF.

The chain has TRBV5-1 and TRBJ1-4; D is uncertain. Trimming shortened V by 0 bases and J by 5 bases, and 8 bases separated the two germline ends. Looked up from germline, CDR1 is SGHRS and CDR2 is YFSETQ. The CDR3 totals 14 residues. The CDR3 coding sequence is TGCGCCAGCAGCTTGGTAGCAGGAAATGAAAAACTGTTTTTT. Its protein is CASSLVAGNEKLFF.

The chain is built from TRBV3-1 (or the pseudogene TRBV3-2) and TRBJ1-2, with D possibly being TRBD1 (5 bases). The V and J ends lost 1 base and 2 bases respectively, with 8 bases between them. There are 14 residues in the CDR3. Germline V CDR1 and CDR2: LGHDT, YNNKEL (reference sequence). The CDR3 reads CASSQAGLNYGYTF. DNA for the CDR3: TGTGCCAGCAGCCAAGCGGGGCTCAACTATGGCTACACCTTC.

The chain couples TRBV5-1 to TRBJ2-5, with D perhaps TRBD1 or TRBD2 (5 bases each). V shed 1 base and J shed 1 base, with 20 bases lying between them. Per germline, CDR1 SGHRS and CDR2 YFSETQ. This CDR3 comprises 18 residues. Here the CDR3 DNA reads TGCGCCAGCAGCTTGCCCTCAGCCGGGACGGGGCCCCAAGAGACCCAGTACTTC. It is translated as CASSLPSAGTGPQETQYF. The variable domain in full, completed from reference TRBV5-1 and TRBJ2-5, reads KAGVTQTPRYLIKTRGQQVTLSCSPISGHRSVSWYQQTPGQGLQFLFEYFSETQRNKGNFPGRFSGRQFSNSRSEMNVSTLELGDSALYLCASSLPSAGTGPQETQYFGPGTRLLVL.

The chain has TRBV25-1 and TRBJ1-1, with 9 bases identical to TRBD1. Looked up from germline, CDR1 is MGHDK and CDR2 is SYGVNS. The ends lost 6 bases at V and 0 bases at J; junction bases unmatched: 8. The CDR3 loop spans 16 amino acids. The DNA of the CDR3 is TGTGCCAGCAGCCTGGGACAGGGCTCCATGAACACTGAAGCTTTCTTT. Translating gives CASSLGQGSMNTEAFF.

The gene calls are TRBV5-5 and TRBJ1-4; no clear D. The V gene lost 4 bases and the J gene lost 0 bases, with 7 bases spanning the gap. Germline lookup yields CDR1 SGHKS and CDR2 YYEKEE (reference sequence). This CDR3 has 14 amino acids. The CDR3 protein is CASSPHTTNEKLFF. The CDR3 DNA reads TGTGCCAGCAGCCCACACACAACTAATGAAAAACTGTTTTTT.